The 31 T cell receptor beta chains presented below share a single source sample, sequenced in a study of shared clonotypes between healthy human individuals. Naive CD8 cells were CD45RO-negative, positively selected for CCR7, excluding terminally differentiated effector memory CD45RA+ cells. Clones were read by immunoSEQ multiplex PCR, and TCRdb kept only the in-frame ones, dropping some. The sample holds approximately 600,000 clones, approximately 95% seen once. Sequencing was performed on naive CD8+ T cells sorted from blood. Receptors originate from a young woman in good health.

This clone occurred once. The chain combines TRBV2 with TRBJ2-7; D possibly corresponds to TRBD2 (6 bases). Trimming took off 3 bases at V and 0 bases at J, with 12 bases between the two ends. CDR3 length: 15 residues. Looked up from germline, CDR1 is SNHLY and CDR2 is FYNNEI. CDR3 in DNA: TGTGCCAGCAGTGACGCGCGGGATTTCTCCTACGAGCAGTACTTC. Protein sequence: CASSDARDFSYEQYF.

The chain couples TRBV5-1 to TRBJ1-5; D gene ambiguous. CDR1 and CDR2 from the germline V gene are SGHRS and YFSETQ. The CDR3 length is 13 residues. V shed 2 bases and J shed 5 bases, with 8 bases lying between them. The chain's CDR3 is CASSLRTDQPQHF. The CDR3 DNA is TGCGCCAGCAGCTTAAGGACGGATCAGCCCCAGCATTTT.

V gene TRBV5-6 combines with J gene TRBJ2-3; 9 bases align to TRBD2. V shed 0 bases and J 2 bases; nucleotides not matched to a gene: 4. This CDR3 is 16 amino acids long. Germline V lookup: CDR1 SGHDT, CDR2 YYEEEE. This CDR3 is CASSLALAGNTDTQYF. In nucleotides, the CDR3 is TGTGCCAGCAGCTTGGCGCTAGCGGGAAACACAGATACGCAGTATTTT.

V usage is TRBV19 and J usage is TRBJ2-7; D call uncertain. Trimming took 7 bases from V and 5 from J, leaving 15 bases between them. Germline lookup yields CDR1 LNHDA and CDR2 SQIVND (reference sequence). This CDR3 has 13 amino acids. CDR3 DNA sequence: TGTGCCAGTACTGCCAGCGAGTGGGACGAGCAGTACTTC. Translating gives CASTASEWDEQYF. The full variable domain, rest sourced from reference TRBV19 and TRBJ2-7, is DGGITQSPKYLFRKEGQNVTLSCEQNLNHDAMYWYRQDPGQGLRLIYYSQIVNDFQKGDIAEGYSVSREKKESFPLTVTSAQKNPTAFYLCASTASEWDEQYFGPGTRLTVT.

The gene calls are TRBV7-9 and TRBJ2-1; the D gene is possibly TRBD1 (6 bases). V was pared by 5 bases and J by 6 bases, with 17 bases between. Germline-derived CDR1 and CDR2 are SEHNR and FQNEAQ (reference sequence). This CDR3 spans 15 amino acids. In nucleotides, the CDR3 is TGTGCCAGCAGCCACTACAGGGCTCGCCCCAATGAGCAGTTCTTC. Translation: CASSHYRARPNEQFF.

The chain employs TRBV4-2 and TRBJ2-1; D unclear. This CDR3 has 15 amino acids. V was trimmed by 4 bases and J by 10 bases, leaving 20 bases between them. The V gene's germline CDR1 is LGHNA and CDR2 YNFKEQ. Here the CDR3 reads CASSPEAAPPREQFF. The CDR3 nucleotides read TGTGCCAGCAGCCCCGAGGCGGCCCCGCCCCGAGAGCAGTTCTTC.

The chain is built from TRBV7-2 and TRBJ1-4; D not certain. Germline V lookup: CDR1 SGHTA, CDR2 FQGNSA. The CDR3 is made up of 15 amino acids. V lost 6 bases to trimming and J lost 0 bases, with 11 bases between them. The CDR3 DNA sequence: TGTGCCAGCAGAGAACACACTGCAACTAATGAAAAACTGTTTTTT. Amino acid sequence: CASREHTATNEKLFF.

V usage is TRBV7-2 and J usage is TRBJ2-1, with 11 bases fitting TRBD2. This CDR3 spans 15 amino acids. Trimming took 3 bases from V and 4 from J; bases not matched to a gene: 2. Germline V gene data show CDR1 as SGHTA and CDR2 as FQGNSA. The DNA for the CDR3 is TGTGCCAGCAGCTTGACTAGCGGGATTTACAATGAGCAGTTCTTC. Translation: CASSLTSGIYNEQFF.

This clone was detected only once. The rearrangement links TRBV9 to TRBJ2-1; a weak D match, TRBD2 (5 bases). The ends were cut back, 1 base at V and 5 bases at J, with 7 bases in the middle. There are 13 residues in the CDR3. Germline V gene data show CDR1 as SGDLS and CDR2 as YYNGEE. The CDR3, as DNA: TGTGCCAGCAGCGTACCGGGAAACAATGAGCAGTTCTTC. This codes for CASSVPGNNEQFF.

The chain links TRBV7-9 to TRBJ2-7; D remains unclear. The CDR3 has 15 residues. The germline V and J ends were trimmed by 4 bases and 3 bases, with 16 bases remaining between them. Germline V lookup: CDR1 SEHNR, CDR2 FQNEAQ (reference sequence). The CDR3 DNA reads as TGTGCCAGCAGCTCGGGCAAGAACCCATACTACGAGCAGTACTTC. It translates to CASSSGKNPYYEQYF.

As concerns this clone: Other DNA sequences of this sample code for an identical CDR3. The genes are TRBV19 and TRBJ1-1; D perhaps matches TRBD1 (5 bases). The germline V gene encodes CDR1 LNHDA and CDR2 SQIVND (reference sequence). The V end was cut by 8 bases, the J end by 0 bases, with 7 bases between. The CDR3 has 12 amino acids. The CDR3 DNA reads TGTGCCAGTTTGGGGGTGAACACTGAAGCTTTCTTT. It codes for CASLGVNTEAFF.

The V and J genes are TRBV27 and TRBJ2-3; D is unresolved. The CDR3 covers 12 residues. CDR1 and CDR2 from the germline V gene are MNHEY and SMNVEV (reference sequence). Trimming shortened V by 6 bases and J by 4 bases, and 8 bases separated the two germline ends. This chain's CDR3 is CASRDGPDTQYF. As DNA, the CDR3 is TGTGCCAGCAGAGACGGCCCAGATACGCAGTATTTT.

This clone appeared a single time. The chain has TRBV5-8 and TRBJ1-1; the D is unclear. CDR1 is SGHTS, CDR2 YDEGEE, per germline. There are 15 residues in the CDR3. V lost 0 bases, J lost 0 bases, and 9 bases lay in between. DNA for the CDR3: TGTGCCAGCAGCTTGGACGGCCTGTTGAACACTGAAGCTTTCTTT. It encodes CASSLDGLLNTEAFF.

This rearrangement joins TRBV7-9 to TRBJ1-1; the D is unclear. The length of the CDR3 is 14 residues. CDR1 and CDR2 (germline): SEHNR, FQNEAQ (reference sequence). Trimming took off 6 bases at V and 3 bases at J, with 14 bases between the two ends. Written as DNA, the CDR3 is TGTGCCAGCAGATGGATGGGAGCAGACACTGAAGCTTTCTTT. It is translated as CASRWMGADTEAFF.

This clone appeared a single time. The J gene is TRBJ2-4, the V gene TRBV19, with TRBD2 matching 8 bases. The V and J ends lost 2 bases and 8 bases, in that order; junction bases with no gene match: 5. Germline CDR1 reads LNHDA; CDR2 reads SQIVND (reference sequence). CDR3 size: 14 residues. The CDR3: CASSIRAGADIQYF. The CDR3 bases are TGTGCCAGTAGTATAAGAGCGGGAGCGGACATTCAGTACTTC.

The chain couples TRBV6-1 to TRBJ1-3, with D hard to call. This CDR3 is built from 12 residues. With 8 bases removed from V and 9 bases from J, the gap between germline ends came to 14 bases. Germline assignment: CDR1 MNHNS and CDR2 SASEGT. CDR3 sequence: CASLSTRGTIYF. CDR3 coding DNA: TGTGCCAGCCTAAGCACCCGGGGCACCATATATTTT.

As concerns this clone: Within the sample, other DNA sequences also encode this same CDR3. This chain links TRBV27 with TRBJ2-7; 10 bases line up with TRBD1. The V and J ends lost 3 bases and 7 bases, in that order; junction bases with no gene match: 9. The CDR3 contains 15 residues. Looked up from germline, CDR1 is MNHEY and CDR2 is SMNVEV (reference sequence). CDR3 in amino acids: CASSFLGQGIYEQYF. DNA for the CDR3: TGTGCCAGCAGTTTTTTGGGACAGGGGATATATGAGCAGTACTTC.

V and J are TRBV2 and TRBJ1-2; 7 positions match TRBD1. The CDR3 extends over 15 amino acids. V was pared by 2 bases and J by 2 bases, with 5 bases of the junction left unmatched. Germline loops: CDR1 SNHLY, CDR2 FYNNEI. CDR3 region: CASSERTGQNYGYTF. The CDR3 nucleotides are TGTGCCAGCAGTGAACGGACAGGACAGAACTATGGCTACACCTTC.

This rearrangement joins TRBV7-8 to TRBJ1-1; D possibly corresponds to TRBD1 (6 bases). The V end lost 1 base, the J end lost 7 bases, and 13 bases lay between the germline ends. This CDR3 is 14 amino acids long. From germline, CDR1 is SGHVS and CDR2 FQNEAQ. CDR3 sequence reads: CASSLGPGDFEAFF. The DNA for the CDR3 is TGTGCCAGCAGCTTAGGTCCAGGGGACTTTGAAGCTTTCTTT.

Turning to this clone: This CDR3 is also generated by other DNA sequences in the sample. This sequence joins TRBV9 and TRBJ2-1; D is undetermined. Trimming took 3 bases from V and 6 from J, leaving 1 base between them. Germline V gene lookup returns CDR1 SGDLS and CDR2 YYNGEE. This CDR3 contains 10 residues. The CDR3 DNA follows: TGTGCCAGCAGCGGCAATGAGCAGTTCTTC. Translated, it gives CASSGNEQFF.

Only one count was recorded for this clone. CDR3 loop: CASSGWEGSYNEQFF. The CDR3 nucleotides are TGTGCCAGCAGTGGGTGGGAGGGTTCCTACAATGAGCAGTTCTTC. The chain links TRBV2 to TRBJ2-1; 7 bases are shared with TRBD2. This CDR3 contains 15 residues. Germline-derived CDR1 and CDR2 are SNHLY and FYNNEI. With 4 bases clipped from V and 1 base from J, the junction kept 4 bases outside the gene matches.

J is TRBJ2-2 and V is TRBV9; tentatively, D is TRBD2 (5 bases). The germline gives CDR1 SGDLS, CDR2 YYNGEE. The germline V and J ends were trimmed by 4 bases and 7 bases, with 8 bases remaining between them. This CDR3 contains 12 residues. The CDR3 DNA reads as TGTGCCAGCAGCCCTGGGAGCGGGGAGCTGTTTTTT. Its protein is CASSPGSGELFF. Full variable domain (missing parts from reference TRBV9 and TRBJ2-2): DSGVTQTPKHLITATGQRVTLRCSPRSGDLSVYWYQQSLDQGLQFLIQYYNGEERAKGNILERFSAQQFPDLHSELNLSSLELGDSALYFCASSPGSGELFFGEGSRLTVL.

V is TRBV7-9 and J is TRBJ1-1; D is ambiguous. The V gene's germline CDR1 is SEHNR and CDR2 FQNEAQ (reference sequence). With 6 bases removed from V and 2 bases from J, the gap between germline ends came to 19 bases. The CDR3 sequence is 16 residues long. The CDR3 DNA reads TGTGCCAGCAGAAGAGGCCCCAAGGGCACAAACACTGAAGCTTTCTTT. This translates into CASRRGPKGTNTEAFF.

The chain joins TRBV5-4 to TRBJ1-2; maybe TRBD1 (6 bases). This CDR3 is built from 13 residues. The germline V and J ends were trimmed by 4 bases and 4 bases, with 11 bases remaining between them. CDR1 is SGHNT and CDR2 is YYREEE in the germline V gene (reference sequence). This CDR3 reads CASSERGGYGYTF. For the CDR3, the DNA is TGTGCCAGCAGCGAACGAGGGGGCTATGGCTACACCTTC.

Comments on this clone: Other DNA sequences in this specimen translate into the identical CDR3. V and J are TRBV28 and TRBJ2-3; 7 nucleotides match TRBD2. The CDR3 has 14 residues. The germline V gene has CDR1 MDHEN and CDR2 SYDVKM. With V trimmed by 2 bases and J by 1 base, 0 bases remained unmatched. Written as DNA, the CDR3 is TGTGCCAGCAGTTTAGCGGGAGGCACAGATACGCAGTATTTT. Protein: CASSLAGGTDTQYF.

DNA of the CDR3: TGTGCCAGCAGCCAATTGTCGGTGAACACTGAAGCTTTCTTT. It translates to CASSQLSVNTEAFF. The J gene is TRBJ1-1, the V gene TRBV14; D is unresolved. This CDR3 is built from 14 residues. Trimming removed 2 bases at V and 0 bases at J, with 7 bases between. The germline V gene has CDR1 SGHDN and CDR2 FVKESK.

CDR3 sequence reads: CASSLLAGETYEQYF. CDR3 in DNA: TGTGCCAGCAGCTTACTAGCGGGAGAGACCTACGAGCAGTACTTC. The chain combines TRBV11-2 with TRBJ2-7, with 10 bases matching TRBD2. The CDR3 is made up of 15 amino acids. Trimming took 2 bases from V and 2 from J; bases not matched to a gene: 3. The germline V gene has CDR1 SGHAT and CDR2 FQNNGV.

This chain uses TRBV20-1 with TRBJ2-7; D remains ambiguous. V was clipped by 6 bases and J by 5 bases, with 8 bases between them. Germline lookup yields CDR1 DFQATT and CDR2 SNEGSKA (reference sequence). The CDR3 runs 10 residues. The CDR3 region has the DNA TGCAGTGCCACAAACCACGAGCAGTACTTC. Residues: CSATNHEQYF.

The chain has TRBV19 and TRBJ2-1; the match to TRBD2 covers 9 bases. The V and J ends lost 3 bases and 8 bases, in that order; junction bases with no gene match: 5. Per the germline V gene, CDR1 is LNHDA and CDR2 is SQIVND (reference sequence). The CDR3 loop spans 14 amino acids. CDR3 sequence: CASSIAGGGDEQFF. Written as DNA, the CDR3 is TGTGCCAGTAGTATTGCGGGAGGGGGGGATGAGCAGTTCTTC.

This clone was observed once. The V call is TRBV7-9, the J call TRBJ2-6; TRBD1 agrees at 9 bases. V lost 5 bases and J lost 2; bases outside the gene matches: 4. Germline CDR1 is SEHNR and CDR2 is FQNEAQ (reference sequence). This CDR3 contains 16 residues. CDR3 residues: CASSIGTGTGANVLTF. CDR3 sequence (DNA): TGTGCCAGCAGCATCGGGACAGGGACTGGGGCCAACGTCCTGACTTTC.

V usage is TRBV7-9 and J usage is TRBJ2-1; the D gene is possibly TRBD2 (6 bases). Germline CDR1 is SEHNR and CDR2 is FQNEAQ (reference sequence). Trimming removed 5 bases at V and 0 bases at J, with 20 bases between. CDR3 length: 18 residues. CDR3 sequence reads: CASSPWLARPSSYNEQFF. The CDR3 DNA reads as TGTGCCAGCAGCCCTTGGCTAGCGCGACCTAGCTCCTACAATGAGCAGTTCTTC.